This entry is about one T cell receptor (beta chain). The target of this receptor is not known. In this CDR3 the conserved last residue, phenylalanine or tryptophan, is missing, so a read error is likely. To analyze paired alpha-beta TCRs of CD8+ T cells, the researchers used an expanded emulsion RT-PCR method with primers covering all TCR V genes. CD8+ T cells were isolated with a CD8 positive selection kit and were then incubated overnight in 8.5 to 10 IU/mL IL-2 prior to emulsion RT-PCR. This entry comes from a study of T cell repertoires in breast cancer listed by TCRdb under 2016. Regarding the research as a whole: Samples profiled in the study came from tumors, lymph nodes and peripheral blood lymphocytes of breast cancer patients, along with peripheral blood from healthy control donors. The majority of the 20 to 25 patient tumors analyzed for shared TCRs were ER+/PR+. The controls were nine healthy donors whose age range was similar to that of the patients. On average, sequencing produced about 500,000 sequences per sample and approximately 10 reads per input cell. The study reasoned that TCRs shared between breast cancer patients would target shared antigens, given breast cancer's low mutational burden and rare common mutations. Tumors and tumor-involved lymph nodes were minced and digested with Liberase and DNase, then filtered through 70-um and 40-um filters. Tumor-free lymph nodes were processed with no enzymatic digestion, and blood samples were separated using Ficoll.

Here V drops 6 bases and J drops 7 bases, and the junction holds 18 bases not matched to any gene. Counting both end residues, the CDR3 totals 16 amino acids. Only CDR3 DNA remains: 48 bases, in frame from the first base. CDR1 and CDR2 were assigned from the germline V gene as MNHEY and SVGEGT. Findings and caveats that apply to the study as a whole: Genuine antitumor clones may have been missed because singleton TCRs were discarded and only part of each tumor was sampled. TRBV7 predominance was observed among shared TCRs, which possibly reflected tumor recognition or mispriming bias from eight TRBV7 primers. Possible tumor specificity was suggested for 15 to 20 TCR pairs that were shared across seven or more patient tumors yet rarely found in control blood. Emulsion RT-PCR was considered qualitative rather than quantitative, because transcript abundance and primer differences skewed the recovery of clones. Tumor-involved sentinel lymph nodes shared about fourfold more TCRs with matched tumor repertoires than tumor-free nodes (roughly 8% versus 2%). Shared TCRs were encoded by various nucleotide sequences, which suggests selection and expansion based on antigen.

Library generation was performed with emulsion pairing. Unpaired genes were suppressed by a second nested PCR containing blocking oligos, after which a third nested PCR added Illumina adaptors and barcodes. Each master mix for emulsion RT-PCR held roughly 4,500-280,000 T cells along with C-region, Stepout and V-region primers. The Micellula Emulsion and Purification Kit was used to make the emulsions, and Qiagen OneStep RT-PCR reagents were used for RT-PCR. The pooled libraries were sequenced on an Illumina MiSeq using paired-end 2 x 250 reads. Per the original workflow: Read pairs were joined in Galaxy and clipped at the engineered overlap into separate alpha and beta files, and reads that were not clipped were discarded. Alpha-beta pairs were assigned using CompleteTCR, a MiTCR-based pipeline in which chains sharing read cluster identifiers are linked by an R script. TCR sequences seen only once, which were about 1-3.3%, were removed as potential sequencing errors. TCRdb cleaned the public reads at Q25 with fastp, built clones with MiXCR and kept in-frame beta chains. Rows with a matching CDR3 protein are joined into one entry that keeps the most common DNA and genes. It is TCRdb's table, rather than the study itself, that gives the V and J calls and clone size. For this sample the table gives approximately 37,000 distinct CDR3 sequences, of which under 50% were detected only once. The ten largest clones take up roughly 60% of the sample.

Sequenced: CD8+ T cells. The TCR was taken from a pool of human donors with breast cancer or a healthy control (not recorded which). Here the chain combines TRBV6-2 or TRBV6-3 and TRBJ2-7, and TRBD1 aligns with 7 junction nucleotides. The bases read TGTGCCAGCAGATCCACTGGGACAGCTGACGTTTATGAGCAGTACCTC. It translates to CASRSTGTADVYEQYL.